This is a list of T cell receptor beta chains from one sample in a study of memory CD4+ T cells and cytomegalovirus serostatus. Method: immunoSEQ multiplex PCR; TCRdb's copy keeps in-frame clones and lacks some. This table holds about 61,000 clones, around 83% found once. The sample taken for sequencing was memory CD4+ T cells from blood. The receptors come from an adult in good health and CMV-seronegative. CDR3s include the opening cysteine and the closing phenylalanine or tryptophan. Each record gives: CDR3 DNA, CDR3 protein, V gene, D gene, J gene, clone size. D genes are given only for firm matches. Not all rows give a size; the values are once, few, many and, for expanded clones, a class.

CDR3 DNA: TGTGCCAGTAGGAAGGGGGCGGGGGATCAGCCCCAGCATTTT
CDR3 protein: CASRKGAGDQPQHF
V gene: TRBV19
D gene: TRBD1
J gene: TRBJ1-5
clone size: once

CDR3 DNA: TGTGCCAGCAGCCCACGTGTGGCAAATCACGAGCAGTACTTC
CDR3 protein: CASSPRVANHEQYF
V gene: TRBV11-1
D gene: -
J gene: TRBJ2-7
clone size: -

CDR3 DNA: TGTGCCAGCAGTTTATTTGACTACTCCTACGAGCAGTACTTC
CDR3 protein: CASSLFDYSYEQYF
V gene: TRBV28
D gene: -
J gene: TRBJ2-7
clone size: -

CDR3 DNA: TGTGCCAGCAGCCAAGATCTAGCGGGAGGGGGAGATACGCAGTATTTT
CDR3 protein: CASSQDLAGGGDTQYF
V gene: TRBV4-2
D gene: TRBD2
J gene: TRBJ2-3
clone size: -

CDR3 DNA: TGTGCCAGCAGCTTAGCGCGACAGGGGGCCAACGTCCTGACTTTC
CDR3 protein: CASSLARQGANVLTF
V gene: TRBV7-9
D gene: -
J gene: TRBJ2-6
clone size: -

CDR3 DNA: TGTGCCAGCAGAGGCCTAGCGGTCCAAGAGACCCAGTACTTC
CDR3 protein: CASRGLAVQETQYF
V gene: TRBV27
D gene: TRBD2
J gene: TRBJ2-5
clone size: -

CDR3 DNA: TGTGCCAGCAGCCAGTCGGACAGGGAAGCTTTCTTT
CDR3 protein: CASSQSDREAFF
V gene: TRBV14
D gene: TRBD1
J gene: TRBJ1-1
clone size: -

CDR3 DNA: TGCGCCAGCAGCTTGGCCGGCAGCTCTAATTCACCCCTCCACTTT
CDR3 protein: CASSLAGSSNSPLHF
V gene: TRBV5-1
D gene: -
J gene: TRBJ1-6
clone size: -

CDR3 DNA: TGCGCCAGCAGCCAAGCATCGGGCCCCGGGAACACTGAAGCTTTCTTT
CDR3 protein: CASSQASGPGNTEAFF
V gene: TRBV4-1
D gene: -
J gene: TRBJ1-1
clone size: -

CDR3 DNA: TGTGCCAGCTCACCCCCGTCCGGGACTATCGTTCCGTTCTTC
CDR3 protein: CASSPPSGTIVPFF
V gene: TRBV18
D gene: TRBD2
J gene: TRBJ2-1
clone size: -

CDR3 DNA: TGTGCCAGCAGTGTAGACTGGGGTGATACGCAGTATTTT
CDR3 protein: CASSVDWGDTQYF
V gene: TRBV6-1
D gene: -
J gene: TRBJ2-3
clone size: -

CDR3 DNA: TGTGCCAGCAGCGTATTGGGGGGGGAAAAACTGTTTTTT
CDR3 protein: CASSVLGGEKLFF
V gene: TRBV9
D gene: -
J gene: TRBJ1-4
clone size: -

CDR3 DNA: TGTGCCAGCAGTGAAATGGGCGTTCGACAGGCAGGTCAGCCCCAGCATTTT
CDR3 protein: CASSEMGVRQAGQPQHF
V gene: TRBV2
D gene: -
J gene: TRBJ1-5
clone size: -

CDR3 DNA: TGTGCCAGCAGGGACAACACCGGGGAGCTGTTTTTT
CDR3 protein: CASRDNTGELFF
V gene: TRBV2
D gene: -
J gene: TRBJ2-2
clone size: -

CDR3 DNA: TGTGCCAGCAGTAGGACCCAGCGGGTTGTAAGATACAATGAGCAGTTCTTC
CDR3 protein: CASSRTQRVVRYNEQFF
V gene: TRBV2
D gene: -
J gene: TRBJ2-1
clone size: -

CDR3 DNA: TGTGCCAGCAGTGAATTTACAGGGAAAATGCAGTATCAGCCCCAGCATTTT
CDR3 protein: CASSEFTGKMQYQPQHF
V gene: TRBV6-1
D gene: -
J gene: TRBJ1-5
clone size: -

CDR3 DNA: TGTGCCTGGAGTGGTAAAGTAACCTACGAGCAGTACTTC
CDR3 protein: CAWSGKVTYEQYF
V gene: TRBV30
D gene: -
J gene: TRBJ2-7
clone size: -

CDR3 DNA: TGCGCCAGCAGCTTACAAACGGGACTAGCGGGAGTGTACGAGCAGTACTTC
CDR3 protein: CASSLQTGLAGVYEQYF
V gene: TRBV5-1
D gene: TRBD2
J gene: TRBJ2-7
clone size: -

CDR3 DNA: TGTGCCAGCAGGTTATGGGGTTTTAATTACGAGCAGTACTTC
CDR3 protein: CASRLWGFNYEQYF
V gene: TRBV5-4
D gene: -
J gene: TRBJ2-7
clone size: once

CDR3 DNA: TGTGCCAGCAGCAGGGGAGGGACTGAAGCTTTCTTT
CDR3 protein: CASSRGGTEAFF
V gene: TRBV6-5
D gene: -
J gene: TRBJ1-1
clone size: few

CDR3 DNA: TGTGCCAGCCGTCTCCCCGGCGGGACTAGCGTGGATGAGCAGTTCTTC
CDR3 protein: CASRLPGGTSVDEQFF
V gene: TRBV19
D gene: TRBD2
J gene: TRBJ2-1
clone size: -

CDR3 DNA: TGTGCCAGCAGCGTAGGGGACAGGGGGGACTATGGCTACACCTTC
CDR3 protein: CASSVGDRGDYGYTF
V gene: TRBV9
D gene: TRBD1
J gene: TRBJ1-2
clone size: -

CDR3 DNA: TGCGCCAGCAGCCTCCAGGGCACTGAAGCTTTCTTT
CDR3 protein: CASSLQGTEAFF
V gene: TRBV5-1
D gene: -
J gene: TRBJ1-1
clone size: -

CDR3 DNA: TGTGCCAGCAGTTTCCTAGCGGGAGGTGAGCAGTTCTTC
CDR3 protein: CASSFLAGGEQFF
V gene: TRBV6-6
D gene: TRBD2
J gene: TRBJ2-1
clone size: -

CDR3 DNA: TGTGCCAGCAACTCCCCCACTAGGCTTGGGAGCACAGATACGCAGTATTTT
CDR3 protein: CASNSPTRLGSTDTQYF
V gene: TRBV9
D gene: -
J gene: TRBJ2-3
clone size: -

CDR3 DNA: TGTGCCAGCCAGCTTTGGTCCTCTGGAAACACCATATATTTT
CDR3 protein: CASQLWSSGNTIYF
V gene: TRBV2
D gene: -
J gene: TRBJ1-3
clone size: -

CDR3 DNA: TGTGCCAGCACTACTTGGGCGGCCAACTCCTACGAGCAGTACTTC
CDR3 protein: CASTTWAANSYEQYF
V gene: TRBV6-1
D gene: -
J gene: TRBJ2-7
clone size: -

CDR3 DNA: TGCGCCAGCAGTGAACTAGCGGGAGGGCAGGAGACCCAGTACTTC
CDR3 protein: CASSELAGGQETQYF
V gene: TRBV10-2
D gene: TRBD2
J gene: TRBJ2-5
clone size: -

CDR3 DNA: TGTGCCAGCAGCGTTCTACCGCCGGGACAGGGGGGTGGTGGGGCCAACGTCCTGACTTTC
CDR3 protein: CASSVLPPGQGGGGANVLTF
V gene: TRBV9
D gene: TRBD1
J gene: TRBJ2-6
clone size: -

CDR3 DNA: TGTGCCAGCAGCTTGGGACAGGTCTATGGCTACACCTTC
CDR3 protein: CASSLGQVYGYTF
V gene: TRBV5-4
D gene: -
J gene: TRBJ1-2
clone size: -

CDR3 DNA: TGTGCCAGCTCACCAGTCCAGCGGGGGAAAGACACAGATACGCAGTATTTT
CDR3 protein: CASSPVQRGKDTDTQYF
V gene: TRBV18
D gene: TRBD2
J gene: TRBJ2-3
clone size: -

CDR3 DNA: TGTGCCAGCAGCTTAAAAGGAGGGGCGGGTAGTGACACTGAAGCTTTCTTT
CDR3 protein: CASSLKGGAGSDTEAFF
V gene: TRBV5-4
D gene: -
J gene: TRBJ1-1
clone size: -

CDR3 DNA: TGTGCCAGCAGTAACCGGGACAGGGGCCCGTGGTACTTC
CDR3 protein: CASSNRDRGPWYF
V gene: TRBV6-6
D gene: TRBD1
J gene: TRBJ2-5
clone size: -

CDR3 DNA: TGTGCCAGTGGTTTGGGGTTTGGTGGCTACACCTTC
CDR3 protein: CASGLGFGGYTF
V gene: TRBV19
D gene: -
J gene: TRBJ1-2
clone size: -

CDR3 DNA: TGTGCCAGCACCCTTGTTGGACGGGGGTTTAACTATGGCTACACCTTC
CDR3 protein: CASTLVGRGFNYGYTF
V gene: TRBV5-6
D gene: -
J gene: TRBJ1-2
clone size: -

CDR3 DNA: TGTGCCAGCAGCGACCCCGGGACAGGGACTGGGGCCAACGTCCTGACTTTC
CDR3 protein: CASSDPGTGTGANVLTF
V gene: TRBV4-2
D gene: TRBD1
J gene: TRBJ2-6
clone size: once

CDR3 DNA: TGCGCCACCGGGACCGGGAGCTCCTACAATGAGCAGTTCTTC
CDR3 protein: CATGTGSSYNEQFF
V gene: TRBV10-1
D gene: -
J gene: TRBJ2-1
clone size: -

CDR3 DNA: TGTGCCAGCAGCTTAGCGGGTAGTCTCGGGACATCACAGATGTCCCAGTACTTC
CDR3 protein: CASSLAGSLGTSQMSQYF
V gene: TRBV11-2
D gene: -
J gene: TRBJ2-5
clone size: few

CDR3 DNA: TGTGCCAGCAGTTTCAGGACTCCTTTAGCGGGAGGGATTGATACGCAGTATTTT
CDR3 protein: CASSFRTPLAGGIDTQYF
V gene: TRBV27
D gene: TRBD2
J gene: TRBJ2-3
clone size: -

CDR3 DNA: TGTGCCAGCAGTTCTACCGGGACAGGAAGCAATCAGCCCCAGCATTTT
CDR3 protein: CASSSTGTGSNQPQHF
V gene: TRBV5-4
D gene: TRBD1
J gene: TRBJ1-5
clone size: -

CDR3 DNA: TGCGCCAGCAGCTTGGTGGGGACAGGGGGCGGGGACGAGCAGTACTTC
CDR3 protein: CASSLVGTGGGDEQYF
V gene: TRBV5-1
D gene: TRBD1
J gene: TRBJ2-7
clone size: -

CDR3 DNA: TGTGCCAGCAGTGGAAGGGGACCCTACGAGCAGTACTTC
CDR3 protein: CASSGRGPYEQYF
V gene: TRBV6-1
D gene: -
J gene: TRBJ2-7
clone size: -

CDR3 DNA: TGTGCCAGCAGCCGGGGAAATGGCCGGGAGCTGTTTTTT
CDR3 protein: CASSRGNGRELFF
V gene: TRBV7-2
D gene: -
J gene: TRBJ2-2
clone size: -

CDR3 DNA: TGTGCCGTCACGGCCGGGACAGGGAACGCCGGCACTGAAGCTTTCTTT
CDR3 protein: CAVTAGTGNAGTEAFF
V gene: TRBV7-9
D gene: TRBD1
J gene: TRBJ1-1
clone size: -

CDR3 DNA: TGTGCCAGCAGCTTGGGAACACTAGCGGGGGGGTCTGGGGCCAACGTCCTGACTTTC
CDR3 protein: CASSLGTLAGGSGANVLTF
V gene: TRBV5-6
D gene: TRBD2
J gene: TRBJ2-6
clone size: once

CDR3 DNA: TGTGCCAGCACCCCTGTAGGTTATAGTTCCTACGAGCAGTACTTC
CDR3 protein: CASTPVGYSSYEQYF
V gene: TRBV7-2
D gene: -
J gene: TRBJ2-7
clone size: -

CDR3 DNA: TGTGCCAGCAGTTCGTATCGTCTCAATGGGGATAACTATGGCTACACCTTC
CDR3 protein: CASSSYRLNGDNYGYTF
V gene: TRBV27
D gene: -
J gene: TRBJ1-2
clone size: -

CDR3 DNA: TGTGCCAGCAGCTTAACGCCTAACGTGGTCAAAAAGTTCTTC
CDR3 protein: CASSLTPNVVKKFF
V gene: TRBV7-3
D gene: -
J gene: TRBJ2-1
clone size: -

CDR3 DNA: TGTGCCAGCAGCTTGCGACTAGCGGGGCCCACAGATACGCAGTATTTT
CDR3 protein: CASSLRLAGPTDTQYF
V gene: TRBV5-4
D gene: TRBD2
J gene: TRBJ2-3
clone size: -

CDR3 DNA: TGCGCCAGCAGCTTCGTTTTCGCTGGGGCCAACGTCCTGACTTTC
CDR3 protein: CASSFVFAGANVLTF
V gene: TRBV5-1
D gene: -
J gene: TRBJ2-6
clone size: -

CDR3 DNA: TGTGCCAGTAGTATGGCAGGGGCAATCTCTGGAAACACCATATATTTT
CDR3 protein: CASSMAGAISGNTIYF
V gene: TRBV19
D gene: -
J gene: TRBJ1-3
clone size: -

CDR3 DNA: TGTGCCTGGAGTGTATGGCAACGTAATGAGCAGTTCTTC
CDR3 protein: CAWSVWQRNEQFF
V gene: TRBV30
D gene: -
J gene: TRBJ2-1
clone size: once

CDR3 DNA: TGTGCTAGTGGCCATGATAGCAATCAGCCCCAGCATTTT
CDR3 protein: CASGHDSNQPQHF
V gene: TRBV12-5
D gene: -
J gene: TRBJ1-5
clone size: -

CDR3 DNA: TGTGCCAGCAGTGTCCAGGGGGTCGGAAACACCGGGGAGCTGTTTTTT
CDR3 protein: CASSVQGVGNTGELFF
V gene: TRBV2
D gene: TRBD1
J gene: TRBJ2-2
clone size: few

CDR3 DNA: TGCGCCAGCAGCTTGTCTGTGGTAGCGGGGACTACTAGCACAGATACGCAGTATTTT
CDR3 protein: CASSLSVVAGTTSTDTQYF
V gene: TRBV5-1
D gene: TRBD2
J gene: TRBJ2-3
clone size: -

CDR3 DNA: TGCGCCAGCAGCTCAACAGGGGGCTACGAGCAGTACTTC
CDR3 protein: CASSSTGGYEQYF
V gene: TRBV5-1
D gene: TRBD1
J gene: TRBJ2-7
clone size: -

CDR3 DNA: TGTGCCAGCAGCTCCATAGCGGGAAAAACGCAGTATTTT
CDR3 protein: CASSSIAGKTQYF
V gene: TRBV7-7
D gene: TRBD2
J gene: TRBJ2-3
clone size: -